The 10 T cell receptor beta chains below all came from one sample that was sequenced in a study of OX40 agonist ivuxolimab in advanced cancers. The table came from immunoSEQ multiplex PCR; TCRdb's copy has only in-frame clones and leaves some out. This sample has over 65,000 clones, with approximately 84% found just once. The starting material was CD4+ or CD8+ T cells sorted from blood, obtained in a trial of the OX40 agonist ivuxolimab. The receptors stem from an adult with an advanced solid tumor such as melanoma, head and neck, liver or kidney cancer.

This rearrangement joins TRBV7-7 to TRBJ2-4, with 8 bases identical to TRBD1. V was clipped by 5 bases and J by 6 bases; unmatched bases: 3. Germline CDR1 and CDR2: SSHAT and FNYEAQ (reference sequence). This CDR3 has 13 residues. DNA for the CDR3: TGTGCCAGCAGCAAGGGGACAGGAAACATTCAGTACTTC. Residues: CASSKGTGNIQYF.

The chain carries TRBV7-9 and TRBJ1-3, with D uncertain. The CDR3 extends over 13 amino acids. V lost 8 bases to trimming and J lost 2 bases, with 10 bases between them. From germline, CDR1 is SEHNR and CDR2 FQNEAQ (reference sequence). CDR3 bases: TGTGCCAGCCGGACGGGCGCTGGAAACACCATATATTTT. This codes for CASRTGAGNTIYF. Full variable domain (outside the CDR3, taken from reference TRBV7-9 and TRBJ1-3): DTGVSQNPRHKITKRGQNVTFRCDPISEHNRLYWYRQTLGQGPEFLTYFQNEAQLEKSRLLSDRFSAERPKGSFSTLEIQRTEQGDSAMYLCASRTGAGNTIYFGEGSWLTVV.

The chain couples TRBV4-1 to TRBJ1-6; TRBD1 aligns across 7 bases. Germline V gene data show CDR1 as MGHRA and CDR2 as YSYEKL. J was trimmed by 10 bases and V by 7 bases; bases with no gene match: 10. The CDR3 runs 14 residues. The DNA of the CDR3 is TGCGCCAGCAAAGTAGGGACAGCTCTCTCACCCCTCCACTTT. Protein product: CASKVGTALSPLHF.

This clone was seen just once. The CDR3 sequence: CASSRSPGPPSTDTQYF. In DNA form, the CDR3 reads TGCGCCAGCAGCAGATCCCCAGGCCCCCCTAGCACAGATACGCAGTATTTT. V is TRBV5-1 and J is TRBJ2-3; no definite D call. The CDR3 spans 17 residues. Germline V lookup: CDR1 SGHRS, CDR2 YFSETQ. Trimming stripped 4 bases from V and 0 bases from J, with 18 bases between.

A single count supports this clone. The chain recombines TRBV19 with TRBJ2-7; 8 bases line up with TRBD1. CDR3 size: 15 residues. Germline V CDR1 and CDR2: LNHDA, SQIVND (reference sequence). With 9 bases clipped from V and 5 bases from J, the junction kept 15 bases outside the gene matches. The CDR3 is CASCPFQGAGNEQYF. The CDR3 coding sequence is TGTGCCAGCTGTCCTTTTCAGGGGGCAGGTAACGAGCAGTACTTC.

The chain links TRBV28 to TRBJ1-6; TRBD1 agrees at 8 bases. The CDR3 length is 14 residues. Trimming at V came to 5 bases and at J to 7 bases, leaving 4 bases not matched to a gene. Germline CDR1 and CDR2: MDHEN and SYDVKM. The CDR3 nucleotides are TGTGCCAGCAGTCTTGGACAGGGCAATTCACCCCTCCACTTT. This encodes CASSLGQGNSPLHF. Using reference TRBV28 and TRBJ1-6 for the parts outside the CDR3, the full variable domain is DVKVTQSSRYLVKRTGEKVFLECVQDMDHENMFWYRQDPGLGLRLIYFSYDVKMKEKGDIPEGYSVSREKKERFSLILESASTNQTSMYLCASSLGQGNSPLHFGNGTRLTVT.

The chain combines TRBV7-9 with TRBJ2-1, with TRBD2 matching over 9 bases. The germline gives CDR1 SEHNR, CDR2 FQNEAQ (reference sequence). J gave up 3 bases and V 5 bases, and 8 bases lay outside the gene matches. The CDR3 loop spans 16 amino acids. The CDR3 DNA reads as TGTGCCAGCAGCCCCCTTGGGCGGGGGGGCTACAATGAGCAGTTCTTC. It codes for CASSPLGRGGYNEQFF. The full variable domain, completed using reference TRBV7-9 and TRBJ2-1, is DTGVSQNPRHKITKRGQNVTFRCDPISEHNRLYWYRQTLGQGPEFLTYFQNEAQLEKSRLLSDRFSAERPKGSFSTLEIQRTEQGDSAMYLCASSPLGRGGYNEQFFGPGTRLTVL.

The V and J genes are TRBV6-6 and TRBJ2-7; D is undetermined. Trimming left V 7 bases short and J 3 bases short, with 10 bases between. Germline V gene data show CDR1 as MNHNY and CDR2 as SVGAGI (reference sequence). The CDR3 runs to 12 residues. CDR3 nucleotides: TGTGCCAGCAAAGGGCCTTACTACGAGCAGTACTTC. The encoded protein is CASKGPYYEQYF.

J is TRBJ1-1 and V is TRBV5-6; 10 bases are a match to TRBD1. The germline V gene encodes CDR1 SGHDT and CDR2 YYEEEE. V gave up 4 bases and J gave up 6 bases; unmatched junction bases: 9. CDR3 length equals 15 residues. The CDR3 nucleotides read TGTGCCAGCAGCCGGGAGGCGACAGGGGGCGCTGAAGCTTTCTTT. This sequence encodes CASSREATGGAEAFF.

The rearrangement joins TRBV19 to TRBJ2-6, with unresolved D. V lost 3 bases and J 0 bases, leaving 9 bases between the germline ends. The V gene's germline CDR1 is LNHDA and CDR2 SQIVND (reference sequence). This CDR3 contains 16 residues. CDR3 loop: CASSIRHPSGANVLTF. For the CDR3, the DNA is TGTGCCAGTAGTATTCGACACCCCTCTGGGGCCAACGTCCTGACTTTC.